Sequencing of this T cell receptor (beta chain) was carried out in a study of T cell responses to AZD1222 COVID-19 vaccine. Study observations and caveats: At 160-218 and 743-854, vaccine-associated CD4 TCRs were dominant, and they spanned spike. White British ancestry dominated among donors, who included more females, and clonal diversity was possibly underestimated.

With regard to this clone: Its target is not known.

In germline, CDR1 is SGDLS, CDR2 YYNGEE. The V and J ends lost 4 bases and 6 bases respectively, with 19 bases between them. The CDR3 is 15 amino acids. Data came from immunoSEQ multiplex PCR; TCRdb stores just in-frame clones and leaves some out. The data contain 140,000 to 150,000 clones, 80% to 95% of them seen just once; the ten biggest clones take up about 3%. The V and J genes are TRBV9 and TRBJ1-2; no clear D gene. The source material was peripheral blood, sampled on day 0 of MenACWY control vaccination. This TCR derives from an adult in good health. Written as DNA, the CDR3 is TGTGCCAGCAGCCCCGGAACGGTGGGAAGACATGGCTACACCTTC. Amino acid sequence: CASSPGTVGRHGYTF.